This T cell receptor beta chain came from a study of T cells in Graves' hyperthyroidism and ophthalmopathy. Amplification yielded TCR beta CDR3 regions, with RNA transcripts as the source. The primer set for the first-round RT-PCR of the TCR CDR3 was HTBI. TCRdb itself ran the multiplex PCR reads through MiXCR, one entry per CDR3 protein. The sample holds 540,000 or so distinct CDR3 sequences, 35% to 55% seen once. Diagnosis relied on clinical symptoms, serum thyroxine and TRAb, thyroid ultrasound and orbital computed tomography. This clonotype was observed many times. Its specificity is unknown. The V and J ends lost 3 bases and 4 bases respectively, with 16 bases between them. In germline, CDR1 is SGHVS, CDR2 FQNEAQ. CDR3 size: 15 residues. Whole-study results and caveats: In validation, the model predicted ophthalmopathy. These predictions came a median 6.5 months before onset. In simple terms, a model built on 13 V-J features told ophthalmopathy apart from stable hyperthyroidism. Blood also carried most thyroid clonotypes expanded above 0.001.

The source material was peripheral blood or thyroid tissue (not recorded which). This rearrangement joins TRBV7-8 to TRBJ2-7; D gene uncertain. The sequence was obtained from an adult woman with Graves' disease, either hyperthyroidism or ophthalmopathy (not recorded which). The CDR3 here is CASSFGSRPSYEQYF. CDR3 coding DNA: TGTGCCAGCAGCTTTGGGTCCCGACCTTCTTACGAGCAGTACTTC.